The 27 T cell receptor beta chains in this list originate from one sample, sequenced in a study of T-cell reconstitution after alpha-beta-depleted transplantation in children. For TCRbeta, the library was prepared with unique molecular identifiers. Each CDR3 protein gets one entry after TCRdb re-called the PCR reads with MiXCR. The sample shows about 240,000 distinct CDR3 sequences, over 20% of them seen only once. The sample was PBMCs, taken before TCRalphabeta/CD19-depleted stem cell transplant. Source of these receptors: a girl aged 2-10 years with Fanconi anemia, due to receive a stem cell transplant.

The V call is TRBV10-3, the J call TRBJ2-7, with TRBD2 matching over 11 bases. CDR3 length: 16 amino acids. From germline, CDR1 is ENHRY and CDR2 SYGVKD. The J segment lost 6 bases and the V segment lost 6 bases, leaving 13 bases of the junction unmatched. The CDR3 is CAISATSGTTYGEQYF. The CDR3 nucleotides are TGTGCCATCAGCGCGACTAGCGGGACTACTTATGGCGAGCAGTACTTC.

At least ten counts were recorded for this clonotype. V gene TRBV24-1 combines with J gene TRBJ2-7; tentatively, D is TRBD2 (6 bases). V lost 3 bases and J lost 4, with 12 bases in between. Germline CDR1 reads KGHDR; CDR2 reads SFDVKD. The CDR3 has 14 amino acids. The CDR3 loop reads CATSDHGAGYEQYF. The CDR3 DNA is TGTGCCACCAGTGATCACGGGGCGGGGTACGAGCAGTACTTC.

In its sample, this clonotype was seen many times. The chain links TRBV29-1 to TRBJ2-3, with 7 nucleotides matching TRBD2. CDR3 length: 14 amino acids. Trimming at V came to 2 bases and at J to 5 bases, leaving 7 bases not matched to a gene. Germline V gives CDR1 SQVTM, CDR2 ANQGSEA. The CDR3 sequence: CSVERGGRQDTQYF. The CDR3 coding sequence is TGCAGCGTTGAACGTGGCGGGAGACAAGATACGCAGTATTTT.

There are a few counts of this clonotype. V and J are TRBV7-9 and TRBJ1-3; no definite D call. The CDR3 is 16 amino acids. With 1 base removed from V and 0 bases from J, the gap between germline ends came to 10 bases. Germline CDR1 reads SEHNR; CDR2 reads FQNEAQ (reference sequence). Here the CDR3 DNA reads TGTGCCAGCAGCTTAGGAGTTCAGACCTCTGGAAACACCATATATTTT. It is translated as CASSLGVQTSGNTIYF.

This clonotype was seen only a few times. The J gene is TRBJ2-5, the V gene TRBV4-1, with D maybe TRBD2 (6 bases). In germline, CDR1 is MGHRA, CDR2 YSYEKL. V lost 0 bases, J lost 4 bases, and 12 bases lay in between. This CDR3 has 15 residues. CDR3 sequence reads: CASSQDNPAGETQYF. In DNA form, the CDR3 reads TGCGCCAGCAGCCAAGATAACCCAGCGGGAGAGACCCAGTACTTC.

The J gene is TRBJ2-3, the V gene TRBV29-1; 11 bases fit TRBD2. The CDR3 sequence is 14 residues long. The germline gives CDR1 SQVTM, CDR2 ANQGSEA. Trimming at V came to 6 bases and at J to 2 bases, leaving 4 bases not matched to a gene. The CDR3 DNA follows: TGCAGCGTGGGACTAGCGGTCATCACAGATACGCAGTATTTT. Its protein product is CSVGLAVITDTQYF.

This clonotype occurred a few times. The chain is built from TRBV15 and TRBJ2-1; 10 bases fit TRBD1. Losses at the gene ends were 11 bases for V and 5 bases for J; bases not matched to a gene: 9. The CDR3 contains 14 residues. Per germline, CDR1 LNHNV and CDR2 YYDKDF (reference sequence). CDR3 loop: CAARTGGEDNEQFF. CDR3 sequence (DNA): TGTGCCGCAAGGACAGGGGGAGAAGACAATGAGCAGTTCTTC.

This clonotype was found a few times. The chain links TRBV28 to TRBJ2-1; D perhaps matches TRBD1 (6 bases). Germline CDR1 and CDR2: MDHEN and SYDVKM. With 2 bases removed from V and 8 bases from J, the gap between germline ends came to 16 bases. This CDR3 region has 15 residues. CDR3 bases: TGTGCCAGCAGTTTACAGGGGTCATTGGGGGATGAGCAGTTCTTC. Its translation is CASSLQGSLGDEQFF.

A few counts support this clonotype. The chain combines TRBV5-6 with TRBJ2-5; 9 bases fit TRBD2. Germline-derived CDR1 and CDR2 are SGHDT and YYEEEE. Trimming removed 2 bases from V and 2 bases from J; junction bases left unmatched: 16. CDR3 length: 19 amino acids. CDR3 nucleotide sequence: TGTGCCAGCAGCTTATGGCGACTAGCGGAGGGGGAGGGGCAAGAGACCCAGTACTTC. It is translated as CASSLWRLAEGEGQETQYF.

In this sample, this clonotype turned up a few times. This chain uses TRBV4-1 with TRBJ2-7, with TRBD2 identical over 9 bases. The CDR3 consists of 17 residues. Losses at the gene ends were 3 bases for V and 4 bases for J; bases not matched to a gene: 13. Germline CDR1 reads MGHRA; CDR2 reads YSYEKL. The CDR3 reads CASSQFPQAGGPYEQYF. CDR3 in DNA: TGCGCCAGCAGCCAGTTCCCTCAGGCGGGAGGGCCGTACGAGCAGTACTTC.

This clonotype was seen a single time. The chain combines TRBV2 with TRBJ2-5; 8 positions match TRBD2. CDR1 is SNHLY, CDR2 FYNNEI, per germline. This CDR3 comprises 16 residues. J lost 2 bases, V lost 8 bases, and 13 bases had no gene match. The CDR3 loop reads CASAPREGPLQETQYF. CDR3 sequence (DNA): TGTGCCAGCGCCCCACGGGAGGGACCGTTACAAGAGACCCAGTACTTC.

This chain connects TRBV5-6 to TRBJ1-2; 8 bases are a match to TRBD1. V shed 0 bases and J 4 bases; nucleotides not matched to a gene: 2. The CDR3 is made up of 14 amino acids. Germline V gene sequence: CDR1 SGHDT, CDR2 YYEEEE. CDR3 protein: CASSLADRGYGYTF. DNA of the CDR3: TGTGCCAGCAGCTTGGCCGACAGGGGCTATGGCTACACCTTC. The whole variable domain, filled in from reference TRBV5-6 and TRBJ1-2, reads DAGVTQSPTHLIKTRGQQVTLRCSPKSGHDTVSWYQQALGQGPQFIFQYYEEEERQRGNFPDRFSGHQFPNYSSELNVNALLLGDSALYLCASSLADRGYGYTFGSGTRLTVV.

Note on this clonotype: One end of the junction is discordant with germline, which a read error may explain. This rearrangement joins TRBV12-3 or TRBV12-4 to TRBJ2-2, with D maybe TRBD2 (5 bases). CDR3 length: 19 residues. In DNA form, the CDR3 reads TGTGCCAGCTGTTTTGGAGTTGGAGGAAGACAAGGGCACACCGGGGAGCTGTTTTTT. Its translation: CASCFGVGGRQGHTGELFF.

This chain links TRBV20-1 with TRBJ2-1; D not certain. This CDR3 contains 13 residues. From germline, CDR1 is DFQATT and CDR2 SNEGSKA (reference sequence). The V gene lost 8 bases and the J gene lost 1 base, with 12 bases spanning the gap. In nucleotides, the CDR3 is TGCAGTAGTCGGCCCTCGTCCTACAATGAGCAGTTCTTC. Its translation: CSSRPSSYNEQFF.

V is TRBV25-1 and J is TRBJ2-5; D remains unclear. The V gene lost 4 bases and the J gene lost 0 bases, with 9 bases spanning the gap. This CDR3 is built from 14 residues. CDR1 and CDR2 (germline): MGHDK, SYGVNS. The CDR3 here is CASSGSWYQETQYF. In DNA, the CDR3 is TGTGCCAGCAGTGGCAGCTGGTACCAAGAGACCCAGTACTTC.

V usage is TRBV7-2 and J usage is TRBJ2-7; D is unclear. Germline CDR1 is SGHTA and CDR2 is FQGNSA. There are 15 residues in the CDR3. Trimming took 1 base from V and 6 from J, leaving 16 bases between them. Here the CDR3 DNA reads TGTGCCAGCAGCTTAGGGGTTCGGTTAAGCGCCGAGCAGTACTTC. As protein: CASSLGVRLSAEQYF.

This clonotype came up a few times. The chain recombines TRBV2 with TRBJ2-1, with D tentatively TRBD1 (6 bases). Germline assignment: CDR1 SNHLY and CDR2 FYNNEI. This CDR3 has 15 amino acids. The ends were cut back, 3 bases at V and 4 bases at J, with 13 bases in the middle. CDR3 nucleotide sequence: TGTGCCAGCAGTGACACAGGGCGTAGGTACAATGAGCAGTTCTTC. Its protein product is CASSDTGRRYNEQFF.

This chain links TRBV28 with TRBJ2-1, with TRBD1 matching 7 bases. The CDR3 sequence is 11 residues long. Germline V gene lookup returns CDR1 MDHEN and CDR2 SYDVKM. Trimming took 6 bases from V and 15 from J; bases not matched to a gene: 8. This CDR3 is CASSPGTVRFF. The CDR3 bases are TGTGCCAGCAGCCCGGGGACAGTGCGGTTCTTC.

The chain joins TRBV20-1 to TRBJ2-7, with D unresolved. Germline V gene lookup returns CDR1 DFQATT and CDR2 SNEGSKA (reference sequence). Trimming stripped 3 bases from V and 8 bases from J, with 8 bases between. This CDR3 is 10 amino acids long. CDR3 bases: TGCAGTGCTAGCCGGAATCAGCAGTACTTC. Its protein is CSASRNQQYF.

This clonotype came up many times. Here the CDR3 DNA reads TGCAGTGCAACACCTAGACTTGGCAATGAGCAGTTCTTC. Protein: CSATPRLGNEQFF. V and J are TRBV20-1 and TRBJ2-1; unclear D gene. Trimming shortened V by 6 bases and J by 6 bases, and 15 bases separated the two germline ends. This CDR3 has 13 amino acids. CDR1 and CDR2 (germline): DFQATT, SNEGSKA (reference sequence).

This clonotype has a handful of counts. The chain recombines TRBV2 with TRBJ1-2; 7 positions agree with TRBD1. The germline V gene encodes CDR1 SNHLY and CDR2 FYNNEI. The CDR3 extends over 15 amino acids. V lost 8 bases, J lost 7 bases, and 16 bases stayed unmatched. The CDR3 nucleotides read TGTGCCAGCGCCCAAGGTTCGATGTACAGGGGTGGCTACACCTTC. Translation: CASAQGSMYRGGYTF.

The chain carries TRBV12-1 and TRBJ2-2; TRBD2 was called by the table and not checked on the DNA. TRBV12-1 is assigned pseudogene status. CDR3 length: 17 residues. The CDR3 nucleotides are TGTGCCATGAGCTTGAGGCGGGGGGCTCCGAACACCGGGGAGCTGTTTTTT. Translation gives CAMSLRRGAPNTGELFF.

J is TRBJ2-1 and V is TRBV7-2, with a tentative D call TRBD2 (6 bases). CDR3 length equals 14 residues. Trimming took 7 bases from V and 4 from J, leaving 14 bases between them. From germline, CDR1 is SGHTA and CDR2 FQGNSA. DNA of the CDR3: TGTGCCAGCACCGTGGGCGGGACTTACAATGAGCAGTTCTTC. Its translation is CASTVGGTYNEQFF.

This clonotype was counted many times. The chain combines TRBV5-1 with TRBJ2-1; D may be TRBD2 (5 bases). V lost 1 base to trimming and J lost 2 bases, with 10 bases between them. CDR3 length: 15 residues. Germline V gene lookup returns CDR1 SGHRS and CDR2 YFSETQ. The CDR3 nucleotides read TGCGCCAGCAGCTTGAGCGGTCCACCCTACAATGAGCAGTTCTTC. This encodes CASSLSGPPYNEQFF.

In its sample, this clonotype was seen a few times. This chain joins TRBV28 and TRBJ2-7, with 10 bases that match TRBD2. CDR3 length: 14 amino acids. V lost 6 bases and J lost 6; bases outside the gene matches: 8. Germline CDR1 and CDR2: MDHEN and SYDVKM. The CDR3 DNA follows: TGTGCCAGCAGGGCTAGCGGGGGCTGGGGCGAGCAGTACTTC. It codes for CASRASGGWGEQYF.

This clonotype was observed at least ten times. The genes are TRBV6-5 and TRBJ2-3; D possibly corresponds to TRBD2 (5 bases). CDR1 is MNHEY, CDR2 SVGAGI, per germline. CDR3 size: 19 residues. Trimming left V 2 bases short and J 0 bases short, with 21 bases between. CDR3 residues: CASSYAPLRGYSSTDTQYF. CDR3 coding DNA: TGTGCCAGCAGTTACGCCCCCTTGCGAGGGTACTCTAGCACAGATACGCAGTATTTT.

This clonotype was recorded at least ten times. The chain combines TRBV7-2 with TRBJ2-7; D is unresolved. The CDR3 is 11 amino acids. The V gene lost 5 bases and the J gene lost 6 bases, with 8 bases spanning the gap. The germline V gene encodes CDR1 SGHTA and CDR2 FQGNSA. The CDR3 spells CASSPRTEQYF. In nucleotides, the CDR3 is TGTGCCAGCAGCCCTCGAACCGAGCAGTACTTC.